The sequence of this TCR beta chain was determined in a study of CD8+CD57+ T cells in acquired aplastic anemia. Genomic DNA, the template, was used for profiling of the TCR beta VDJ and CDR3. TCRdb fed the reads into MiXCR, producing one record per CDR3 protein. The data show hundreds of thousands of distinct CDR3 sequences, with approximately 45% seen just once and roughly 8% held by the top ten. Germline lookup yields CDR1 KGHDR and CDR2 SFDVKD. This CDR3 is built from 15 residues. V lost 2 bases and J lost 3, with 12 bases in between. Before being chosen for sequencing, patients had shown CD8+CD57+ cell expansion by flow cytometry.

The sequenced sample consisted of sorted CD4+, CD8+, or CD8+CD57+ T cells (not recorded which) from PBMCs. The genes are TRBV24-1 and TRBJ2-5; D possibly corresponds to TRBD2 (6 bases). The origin of this receptor is a human donor with aplastic anemia. CDR3: CATSDSGWGEETQYF. The CDR3 bases are TGTGCCACCAGTGATTCTGGTTGGGGGGAAGAGACCCAGTACTTC.